The sequence of this T cell receptor beta chain was determined in a study of blood T cell repertoires in COVID-19. Overall study context: Spain, Italy and the United States supplied samples that represented acute and convalescent COVID-19.

The CDR3 sequence is 15 residues long. Germline V gene sequence: CDR1 LNHDA, CDR2 SQIVND (reference sequence). Trimming took 2 bases from V and 5 from J; bases not matched to a gene: 6. Clones were read by immunoSEQ multiplex PCR, and TCRdb kept only the in-frame ones, dropping some. The sample consists of about 64,000 clones, 80% to 90% of them appearing once. This clonotype was sampled from a man aged 50 to 59 with active COVID-19. Material: peripheral blood. The V call is TRBV19, the J call TRBJ2-1; 7 positions match TRBD2. Here the CDR3 reads CASSINGRSNNEQFF. In DNA form, the CDR3 reads TGTGCCAGTAGTATAAACGGGAGGAGCAACAATGAGCAGTTCTTC.